This TCR beta chain was identified in a study of human T cells and chemical hapten exposure (dated by TCRdb to 2020 to 2023). The study in broad terms: For sensitization, 2% DPC in acetone was applied to a 2 cm by 2 cm area of upper inner arm skin. Patients additionally received weekly therapeutic DPC doses to the scalp throughout the roughly 25-week study period. Patch testing was done on the upper back using Finn chambers containing 0.01% DPC, and results were scored after 6 days according to International Contact Dermatitis Research Group standards. Alopecia areata with under or over 50% scalp involvement, alopecia totalis and alopecia universalis were represented in the patient cohort, which was mostly female. Libraries were pooled for sequencing, and variation in per-sample TCR yields was attributed mainly to small differences in library volumes within the pool. The study tracked peripheral blood TCR repertoire changes in vivo during primary and secondary sensitization to the hapten diphenylcyclopropenone (DPC) in alopecia patients. Blood samples were taken from patients before sensitization (week 0) and at 2, 6 and about 24 weeks after DPC sensitization. Blood for TCR sequencing was provided by twenty-nine alopecia patients at one to four time points (pre-sensitization, 2, 6 and 24 weeks).

A note on this clonotype: Its antigen target is currently unknown. Within one base of it there is no much larger clone, and no base qualities were kept.

Libraries came from RACE. The data were produced on a NextSeq 500. Library preparation attached unique molecular identifiers to individual cDNA molecules for quantitative, reproducible TCR counting. For every blood RNA sample, sequencing covered both the TCR alpha and TCR beta chains. The authors' analysis ran thus. The median number of TCRs per sample was roughly 100,000, ranging from 23,224 to 690,600. The Decombinator software suite was used to annotate V, J and CDR3 in the TCR reads. To make PS versus PT1 abundance plots, every sample was subsampled to the same number of TCRs (28,000). Expanded TCRs were defined as absent before sensitization and observed at least eight times at the 2-week time point. TCRdb applied fastp at Q25 and MiXCR to the public reads, then kept only in-frame beta chains. Under each unique CDR3 protein, matching rows form one entry showing the most common genes and DNA. It is TCRdb's table, rather than the study itself, that gives the V and J calls and clone size. The sample has over 300,000 distinct CDR3 sequences on record, about 5.1% of them singletons. The top ten clones comprise just over 2.5% of the sample.

Results the study describes overall, beyond this receptor: Patch test score correlated positively with the number of PT1 expanded TCRs, reaching significance at thresholds 8, 16 and 32 but not at 4. After repeated subsampling, changes were observed in the strength of the expansion versus patch-test correlation and in the threshold at which the correlation became significant. No change with DPC sensitization was found in the number of TCRs above 1 in 1000 frequency, and no evidence of global repertoire structure alterations was found. Expanded TCRs formed significantly more large CDR3 similarity clusters than pre-sensitization or healthy control sets, consistent with antigen-driven responses. Because every patient had alopecia, a presumed autoimmune disease, the patients' immune response might differ from that of healthy individuals.

For CDR1 and CDR2, the germline V gene lists MNHEY and SVGAGI. The CDR3 spans 14 residues, from the cysteine through the phenylalanine. Just CDR3 DNA is preserved here, 42 bases in frame from base 1. V drops 5 bases and J drops 5 bases, leaving 10 bases in between. The time point label, as the study defines it: pre-sensitization, week 0. Per the publication, the treatment or condition label means: therapeutic diphenylcyclopropenone sensitization with weekly scalp DPC. At every patch-test visit, the blood draw took place before the patch test was put on. Patients were considered eligible if aged 18 to 70, diagnosed with alopecia and deemed suitable for DPC therapy, and patients were excluded if pregnant. Total RNA was extracted from unfractionated whole blood that had been collected in Tempus Blood RNA tubes.

The source of this sequence is a woman in her forties or fifties with alopecia areata. Some clones in this sample may be carry-over from other donors' samples. In this chain, TRBV6-5 is recombined with TRBJ1-6; the D segment could be TRBD1, given 5 matching bases. The sequenced sample was whole blood, obtained in connection with sensitization to the hapten diphenylcyclopropenone (DPC). The nucleotides are TGTGCCAGCAGTCGTCCAGGGAATAATTCACCCCTCCACTTT. This yields the protein CASSRPGNNSPLHF.